The clone carrying this T cell receptor beta chain was recorded once. This specimen comes from a study of technical replicates of blood from a handful of donors. CDR1 is SGHTA and CDR2 is FQGNSA in the germline V gene. Trimming left V 5 bases short and J 2 bases short, with 16 bases between. The CDR3 extends over 15 amino acids. Sequencing used immunoSEQ multiplex PCR; TCRdb keeps in-frame clones, though not all of them. The table has approximately 76,000 clones, 97% seen once. This TCR was recovered from a human donor in good health. Sequenced sample: T cells isolated from PBMCs. This rearrangement joins TRBV7-2 to TRBJ2-7, with D unresolved. DNA for the CDR3: TGTGCCAGCAGCCCGCGGCCTCCTCTTGCCTACGAGCAGTACTTC. It specifies CASSPRPPLAYEQYF.